These 14 T cell receptor beta chains share one sample of origin, sequenced in a study of identical twins. TCRdb ran MiXCR on the 5' RACE reads and lists one entry per CDR3 protein. This sample has around 370,000 distinct CDR3 sequences, with 7% to 9.5% found just once. The sample consisted of naive T cells sorted from blood. All receptors come from a woman aged 50 to 65 in good health.

This chain uses TRBV12-3 or TRBV12-4 with TRBJ2-3, with 10 bases fitting TRBD2. CDR3 size: 16 residues. The ends lost 5 bases at V and 7 bases at J; junction bases unmatched: 12. CDR3 bases: TGTGCCAGCAGTCCCTCGAAGCGGGAGGGGACACATACGCAGTATTTT. This translates into CASSPSKREGTHTQYF.

This clonotype has a handful of counts. V and J are TRBV29-1 and TRBJ1-4; D perhaps matches TRBD1 (6 bases). The CDR3 runs to 11 residues. Looked up from germline, CDR1 is SQVTM and CDR2 is ANQGSEA. V shed 5 bases and J shed 8 bases, with 9 bases lying between them. The CDR3 bases are TGCAGCGTTAGGGGGAACGAAAAACTGTTTTTT. Amino acid sequence: CSVRGNEKLFF.

For this clonotype: A read error may account for a junction end that differs from germline. J is TRBJ2-2 and V is TRBV12-3 or TRBV12-4; weak D call: TRBD1 (6 bases). The CDR3 has 14 amino acids. The CDR3 here is CASTTLRDTEELFF. The CDR3 DNA follows: TGTGCCAGCACCACCCTAAGGGACACCGAGGAGCTGTTTTTT.

The V gene is TRBV5-1, the J gene TRBJ2-5; a possible D gene is TRBD1 (6 bases). The CDR3 sequence is 14 residues long. Germline CDR1 is SGHRS and CDR2 is YFSETQ. Between the trimmed V and J ends, which lost 3 bases and 2 bases, there was a span of 11 bases. CDR3 in DNA: TGCGCCAGCAGCTCCGGGACACGTCAAGAGACCCAGTACTTC. This sequence encodes CASSSGTRQETQYF.

The chain links TRBV2 to TRBJ1-1; D gene ambiguous. The CDR3 consists of 13 residues. V shed 1 base and J shed 0 bases, with 3 bases lying between them. Germline CDR1 and CDR2: SNHLY and FYNNEI. CDR3 sequence reads: CASSEVVNTEAFF. CDR3 coding DNA: TGTGCCAGCAGTGAAGTGGTGAACACTGAAGCTTTCTTT.

The chain carries TRBV5-1 and TRBJ2-1, with D maybe TRBD2 (6 bases). V shed 7 bases and J shed 6 bases, with 17 bases lying between them. The CDR3 loop spans 14 amino acids. CDR1 and CDR2 (germline): SGHRS, YFSETQ. The CDR3 sequence: CASRSQAEGNEQFF. The CDR3 DNA reads as TGCGCCAGCCGCAGTCAAGCGGAGGGCAATGAGCAGTTCTTC.

This clonotype was detected only a few times. The genes are TRBV29-1 and TRBJ2-3, with 8 bases fitting TRBD2. The CDR3 runs 14 residues. Germline V gene data show CDR1 as SQVTM and CDR2 as ANQGSEA. Trimming at V came to 7 bases and at J to 5 bases, leaving 11 bases not matched to a gene. The CDR3 loop is CSAPGAGVVDTQYF. In DNA, the CDR3 is TGCAGCGCCCCCGGAGCGGGAGTTGTAGATACGCAGTATTTT.

This clonotype has a handful of counts. The chain uses TRBV6-5 and TRBJ1-5, with D unresolved. This CDR3 spans 14 amino acids. Germline CDR1 and CDR2: MNHEY and SVGAGI. V was shortened by 3 bases and J by 4 bases, with 10 bases between the two germline ends. The DNA for the CDR3 is TGTGCCAGCAGTTATCCGGGCCCAAATCAGCCCCAGCATTTT. This encodes CASSYPGPNQPQHF.

This clonotype was detected many times. Germline is not matched at one junction end, which may reflect a read error. V and J are TRBV29-1 and TRBJ2-3, with D hard to call. Germline lookup yields CDR1 SQVTM and CDR2 ANQGSEA. The CDR3 length is 13 residues. The CDR3 spells CSVEPLSRDTQYF. CDR3 DNA sequence: TGCAGCGTTGAACCCCTAAGCAGAGATACGCAGTATTTT.

The sample holds a few counts of this clonotype. The chain has TRBV5-6 and TRBJ2-7, with a tentative D call TRBD2 (7 bases). This CDR3 has 15 amino acids. The germline CDR1 and CDR2 sequences are SGHDT and YYEEEE. Deletions cut 3 bases from V and 1 base from J, with 14 bases between. As DNA, the CDR3 is TGTGCCAGCAGCTCTTTGGGGGGGCCATCCTACGAGCAGTACGTC. The encoded protein is CASSSLGGPSYEQYV.

The rearrangement joins TRBV20-1 to TRBJ2-5; 11 bases match TRBD2. V shed 1 base, J shed 2 bases, and the junction held 9 bases outside the gene matches. The CDR3 contains 17 residues. CDR1 and CDR2 (germline): DFQATT, SNEGSKA (reference sequence). CDR3 amino acids: CSARGSLAGDGQETQYF. In DNA, the CDR3 is TGCAGTGCTAGAGGCTCACTAGCGGGAGACGGTCAAGAGACCCAGTACTTC.

This clonotype was seen more than once but under ten times. The chain has TRBV10-3 and TRBJ1-1; TRBD1 is a possible D gene (5 bases). V was cut by 7 bases and J by 1 base, with 13 bases left in between. This CDR3 has 14 residues. Germline CDR1 reads ENHRY; CDR2 reads SYGVKD. The chain's CDR3 is CAITSGLPNTEAFF. The CDR3 nucleotides are TGTGCCATCACATCGGGACTCCCGAACACTGAAGCTTTCTTT.

CDR3 loop: CASSFGQHGEAFF. The CDR3 bases are TGCGCCAGCAGCTTCGGACAGCACGGGGAAGCTTTCTTT. The chain combines TRBV5-1 with TRBJ1-1, with a tentative D call TRBD1 (6 bases). In germline, CDR1 is SGHRS, CDR2 YFSETQ. CDR3 length: 13 residues. Trimming took 2 bases from V and 8 from J, leaving 13 bases between them.

This clonotype was picked up a small number of times. This sequence joins TRBV27 and TRBJ2-1; D ambiguous. The germline CDR1 and CDR2 sequences are MNHEY and SMNVEV (reference sequence). V was pared by 5 bases and J by 4 bases, with 12 bases between. The length of the CDR3 is 14 residues. CDR3 in DNA: TGTGCCAGCAGTGTCCTGGGGTTTTACAATGAGCAGTTCTTC. Protein sequence: CASSVLGFYNEQFF.